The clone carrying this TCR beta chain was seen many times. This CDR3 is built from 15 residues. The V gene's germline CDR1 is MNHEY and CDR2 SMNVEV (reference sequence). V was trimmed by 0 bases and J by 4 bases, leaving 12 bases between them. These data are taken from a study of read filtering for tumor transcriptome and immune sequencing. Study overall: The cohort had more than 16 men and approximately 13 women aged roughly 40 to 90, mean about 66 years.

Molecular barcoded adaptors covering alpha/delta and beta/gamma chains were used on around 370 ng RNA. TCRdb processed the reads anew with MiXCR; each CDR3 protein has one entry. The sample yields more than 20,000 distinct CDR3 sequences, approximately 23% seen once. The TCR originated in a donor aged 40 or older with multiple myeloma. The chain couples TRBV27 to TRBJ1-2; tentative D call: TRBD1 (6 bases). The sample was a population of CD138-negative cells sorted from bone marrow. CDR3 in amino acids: CASSLSGRGGYGYTF. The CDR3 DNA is TGTGCCAGCAGTTTATCTGGCAGGGGAGGCTATGGCTACACCTTC.